This TCR beta chain was captured in a study of cytomegalovirus exposure and HLA in healthy donors. In regard to this clone: No antigen is known for it.

General study points: With further analysis later on, most CMV-associated TCR beta chains appeared HLA-restricted.

The germline V gene encodes CDR1 SGDLS and CDR2 YYNGEE. J lost 3 bases, V lost 0 bases, and 4 bases had no gene match. The length of the CDR3 is 16 residues. Primers: 60 Vbeta forward and 13 Jbeta reverse. Using immunoSEQ multiplex PCR, the repertoire was profiled, and TCRdb retains in-frame clones only, with some absent. Of some 90,000 clones listed, roughly 80% were seen once; the top ten hold 20% to 25%. Sequenced: PBMCs. The receptor's source is a woman in her 50s in good health and CMV-seropositive. The chain recombines TRBV9 with TRBJ2-5, with 11 bases fitting TRBD2. CDR3 nucleotides: TGTGCCAGCAGCGTAGGGCTAGCGGGGGGCGAAGAGACCCAGTACTTC. Its protein product is CASSVGLAGGEETQYF.